A selection of T cell receptor beta chains follows, all from one sample in a study of TIL therapy for anti-PD-1-resistant metastatic lung cancer. Profiling relied on immunoSEQ multiplex PCR, and the TCRdb table lists in-frame clones only, not all of them. The sample has some 13,000 clones; roughly three fifths are singletons. Sequenced material: tumor tissue, taken at baseline. Receptors originate from a woman between 25 and 80 years old with non-small cell lung cancer. CDR3s include the opening cysteine and the closing phenylalanine or tryptophan. The D gene is left open where the match is weak. Some rows have no size entry. The others give once, few or many, or a class for an expanded clone.

13	.	TRBV18	.	TRBJ1-5	TGTGCCAGCTCACTGGGAGGTAGTCAGCCCCAGCATTTT	CASSLGGSQPQHF
14	.	TRBV6-1	.	TRBJ1-2	TGTGCCAGCAGTGAAGGGTTTCTGAACTATGGCTACACCTTC	CASSEGFLNYGYTF
16	.	TRBV7-3	.	TRBJ2-2	TGTGCCAGCAGCTTATTTGGGACTGCGAACACCGGGGAGCTGTTTTTT	CASSLFGTANTGELFF
15	few	TRBV7-2	.	TRBJ2-5	TGTGCCAGCAGCTTACAGGGGTTAGGTGGAGAGACCCAGTACTTC	CASSLQGLGGETQYF
16	.	TRBV30	.	TRBJ2-7	TGTGCCTGGGGGAAAAGGGGCCCTACGCCCCCCTACGAGCAGTACTTC	CAWGKRGPTPPYEQYF
17	medium-sized	TRBV5-4	TRBD1	TRBJ2-6	TGTGCCAGCAGTCGACAGGGGGCTAATTCTGGGGCCAACGTCCTGACTTTC	CASSRQGANSGANVLTF
14	.	TRBV7-8	TRBD1	TRBJ2-7	TGTGCCAGCAGCCCCGAGGCAGGGGGCTACGAGCAGTACTTC	CASSPEAGGYEQYF
11	.	TRBV6-5	.	TRBJ1-1	TGTGCCAGCAAGATGAACACTGAAGCTTTCTTT	CASKMNTEAFF
14	.	TRBV11-2	.	TRBJ1-1	TGTGCCAGCAGCTTAGATGTCATGAACACTGAAGCTTTCTTT	CASSLDVMNTEAFF
14	.	TRBV30	TRBD1	TRBJ2-7	TGTGCCTGGAGTGGGGGGACAGCTGCCTACGAGCAGTACTTC	CAWSGGTAAYEQYF
12	.	TRBV4-1	.	TRBJ1-1	TGCGCCAGCAGCCATTTATGGGGGGAAGCTTTCTTT	CASSHLWGEAFF
14	once	TRBV11-2	.	TRBJ2-3	TGTGCCAGCAGCTTAGGGGCAAAGACAGATACGCAGTATTTT	CASSLGAKTDTQYF
15	few	TRBV6-6	TRBD1	TRBJ1-6	TGTGCCAGCAGCCTACAAGGGACAGGGTCTTCACCCCTCCACTTT	CASSLQGTGSSPLHF
17	.	TRBV4-1	.	TRBJ1-2	TGCGCCAGCAGCCGTTCAGACGGGGCCCCCTCTCGAGGTGGCTACACCTTC	CASSRSDGAPSRGGYTF
15	.	TRBV7-2	TRBD2	TRBJ2-7	TGTGCCAGCAGCCCAGGTAGCGGGGGGGCCTACGAGCAGTACTTC	CASSPGSGGAYEQYF
13	.	TRBV9	.	TRBJ1-2	TGTGCCAGCAGCTCAGGGGAGGACTATGGCTACACCTTC	CASSSGEDYGYTF
12	.	TRBV14	.	TRBJ2-5	TGTGCCAGCAGCATTCTAGGGGAGACCCAGTACTTC	CASSILGETQYF
14	.	TRBV6-5	.	TRBJ1-3	TGTGCCAGCACCTACTCGGGCCCTGGAAACACCATATATTTT	CASTYSGPGNTIYF
15	.	TRBV11-2	.	TRBJ2-3	TGTGCCAGCAGCTTAGAAGGCTGGCGCACAGATACGCAGTATTTT	CASSLEGWRTDTQYF
16	few	TRBV7-6	.	TRBJ2-2	TGTGCCAGCAGCTTTTCGAGATTAGAGAACACCGGGGAGCTGTTTTTT	CASSFSRLENTGELFF
15	.	TRBV10-3	TRBD2	TRBJ2-7	TGTGCCAGCAGTTACCTGGGGGGGGAAGCCTACGAGCAGTACTTC	CASSYLGGEAYEQYF
14	.	TRBV14	.	TRBJ2-7	TGTGCCAGCAGCAAGCGCCCTGGCACCTACGAGCAGTACTTC	CASSKRPGTYEQYF
19	once	TRBV9	.	TRBJ2-6	TGTGCCAGCAGCATGAAGTCGGACAGACCGACCTCTGGGGCCAACGTCCTGACTTTC	CASSMKSDRPTSGANVLTF
18	few	TRBV7-2	.	TRBJ2-7	TGTGCCAGCAGCTCCCTAGATAGAGGGTGGGACGGAACCTACGAGCAGTACTTC	CASSSLDRGWDGTYEQYF
17	large	TRBV28	TRBD1	TRBJ2-7	TGTGCCAGCAGTTCCAGCGGCCGGGGACAGGGAGACTACGAGCAGTACTTC	CASSSSGRGQGDYEQYF
15	few	TRBV18	TRBD1	TRBJ2-1	TGTGCCAGCTCACCCTATACAGGGGGTCTGAATGAGCAGTTCTTC	CASSPYTGGLNEQFF
17	.	TRBV28	.	TRBJ2-3	TGTGCCAGCAGCCCACCACCGAGGGTAAGGACCCCCCGGTCGCAGTATTTT	CASSPPPRVRTPRSQYF
16	.	TRBV5-1	.	TRBJ2-5	TGCGCCAGCAGCCCCCAAGTCTCCCTAGGGCAAGAGACCCAGTACTTC	CASSPQVSLGQETQYF
14	.	TRBV28	.	TRBJ1-5	TGTGCCAGCAATGGGGGTTCCGTCAATCAGCCCCAGCATTTT	CASNGGSVNQPQHF
16	.	TRBV27	.	TRBJ2-6	TGTGCCAGCAGTTTATGGGGCTCCTCTGGGGCCAACGTCCTGACTTTC	CASSLWGSSGANVLTF
13	.	TRBV7-3	.	TRBJ1-1	TGTGCCAGCAGCGCCTGGCGTTACGATGAAGCTTTCTTT	CASSAWRYDEAFF
11	.	TRBV7-9	.	TRBJ2-7	TGTGCCAGCAGAACCGATGACGAGCAGTACTTC	CASRTDDEQYF
16	few	TRBV5-1	TRBD2	TRBJ2-1	TGCGCCAGCAGCTTATCTAGCGGAACCATTTTCGCTGAGCAGTTCTTC	CASSLSSGTIFAEQFF